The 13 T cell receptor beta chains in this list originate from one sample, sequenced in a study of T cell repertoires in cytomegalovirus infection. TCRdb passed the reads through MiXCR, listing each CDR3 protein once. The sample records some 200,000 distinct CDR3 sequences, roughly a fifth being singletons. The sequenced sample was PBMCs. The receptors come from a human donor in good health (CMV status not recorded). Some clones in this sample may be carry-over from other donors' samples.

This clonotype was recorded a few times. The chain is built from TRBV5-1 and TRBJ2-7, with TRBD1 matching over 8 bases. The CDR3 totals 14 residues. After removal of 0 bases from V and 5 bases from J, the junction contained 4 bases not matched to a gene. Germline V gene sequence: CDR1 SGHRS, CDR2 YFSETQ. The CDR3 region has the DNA TGCGCCAGCAGCTTGGGGCAGGGGGCGGACGAGCAGTACTTC. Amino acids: CASSLGQGADEQYF.

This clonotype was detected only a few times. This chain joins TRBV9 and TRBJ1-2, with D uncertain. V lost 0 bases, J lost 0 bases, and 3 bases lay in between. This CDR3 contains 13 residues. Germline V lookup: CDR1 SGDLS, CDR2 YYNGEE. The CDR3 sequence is CASSVVANYGYTF. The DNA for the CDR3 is TGTGCCAGCAGCGTAGTTGCTAACTATGGCTACACCTTC.

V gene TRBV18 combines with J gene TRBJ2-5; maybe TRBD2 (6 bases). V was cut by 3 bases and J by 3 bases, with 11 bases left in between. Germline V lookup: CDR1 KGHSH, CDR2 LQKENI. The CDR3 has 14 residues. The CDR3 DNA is TGTGCCAGCTCACCTAGGGGACTGGAAGAGACCCAGTACTTC. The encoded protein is CASSPRGLEETQYF.

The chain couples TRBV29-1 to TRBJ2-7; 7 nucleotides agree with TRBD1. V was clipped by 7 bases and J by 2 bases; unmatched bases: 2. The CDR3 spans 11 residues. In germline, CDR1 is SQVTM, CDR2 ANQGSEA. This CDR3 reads CSAGQPYEQYF. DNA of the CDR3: TGCAGCGCGGGACAGCCCTACGAGCAGTACTTC.

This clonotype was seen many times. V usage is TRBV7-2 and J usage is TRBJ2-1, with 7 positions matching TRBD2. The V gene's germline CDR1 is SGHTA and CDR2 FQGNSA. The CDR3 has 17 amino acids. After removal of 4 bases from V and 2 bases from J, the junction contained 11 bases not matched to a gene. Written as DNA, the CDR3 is TGTGCCAGCAGCTCCAGACTAGCACGGAGAGCCTACAATGAGCAGTTCTTC. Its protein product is CASSSRLARRAYNEQFF. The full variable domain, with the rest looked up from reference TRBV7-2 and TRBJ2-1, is GAGVSQSPSNKVTEKGKDVELRCDPISGHTALYWYRQSLGQGLEFLIYFQGNSAPDKSGLPSDRFSAERTGGSVSTLTIQRTQQEDSAVYLCASSSRLARRAYNEQFFGPGTRLTVL.

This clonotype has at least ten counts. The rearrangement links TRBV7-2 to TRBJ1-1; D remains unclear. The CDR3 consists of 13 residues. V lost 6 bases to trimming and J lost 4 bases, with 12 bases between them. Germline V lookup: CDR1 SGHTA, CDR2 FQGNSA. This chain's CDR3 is CASSPAAATEAFF. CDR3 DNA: TGTGCCAGCAGTCCCGCGGCAGCCACTGAAGCTTTCTTT.

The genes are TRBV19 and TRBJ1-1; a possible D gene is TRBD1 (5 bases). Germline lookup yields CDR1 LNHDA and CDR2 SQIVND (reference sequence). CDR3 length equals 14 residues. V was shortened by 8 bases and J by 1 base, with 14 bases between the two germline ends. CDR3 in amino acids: CASRNPDRNTEAFF. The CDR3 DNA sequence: TGTGCCAGTCGGAATCCCGACAGGAACACTGAAGCTTTCTTT.

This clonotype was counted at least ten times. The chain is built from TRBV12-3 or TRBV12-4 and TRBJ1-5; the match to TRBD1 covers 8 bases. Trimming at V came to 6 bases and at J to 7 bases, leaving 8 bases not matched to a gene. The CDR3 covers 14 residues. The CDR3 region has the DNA TGTGCCAGCAGAGAAGGACAGGGCGGCCAGCCCCAGCATTTT. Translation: CASREGQGGQPQHF.

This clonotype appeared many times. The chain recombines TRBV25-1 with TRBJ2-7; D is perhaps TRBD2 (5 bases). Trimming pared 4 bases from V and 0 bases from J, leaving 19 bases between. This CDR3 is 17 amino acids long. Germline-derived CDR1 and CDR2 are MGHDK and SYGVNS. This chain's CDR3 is CASSASGPGHVSYEQYF. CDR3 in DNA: TGTGCCAGCAGTGCCAGCGGTCCGGGCCACGTCTCCTACGAGCAGTACTTC.

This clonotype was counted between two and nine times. The CDR3 region is CSVPDSGRSTDTQYF. The CDR3, as DNA: TGCAGCGTGCCCGATAGCGGACGGAGCACAGATACGCAGTATTTT. The gene calls are TRBV29-1 and TRBJ2-3; tentative D call: TRBD2 (6 bases). The CDR3 covers 15 residues. Between the trimmed V and J ends, which lost 6 bases and 0 bases, there was a span of 16 bases. From germline, CDR1 is SQVTM and CDR2 ANQGSEA.

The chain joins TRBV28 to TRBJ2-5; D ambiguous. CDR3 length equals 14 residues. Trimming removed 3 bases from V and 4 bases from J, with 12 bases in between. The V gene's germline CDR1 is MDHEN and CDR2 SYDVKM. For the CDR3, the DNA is TGTGCCAGCAGTTTTTCAGCCAGAGGAGAGACCCAGTACTTC. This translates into CASSFSARGETQYF.

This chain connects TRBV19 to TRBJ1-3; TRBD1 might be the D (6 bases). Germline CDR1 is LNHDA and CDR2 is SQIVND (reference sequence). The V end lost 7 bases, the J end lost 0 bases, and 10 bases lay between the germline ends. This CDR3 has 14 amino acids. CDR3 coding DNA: TGTGCCAGTAAACAGGGCGACTCTGGAAACACCATATATTTT. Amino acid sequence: CASKQGDSGNTIYF.

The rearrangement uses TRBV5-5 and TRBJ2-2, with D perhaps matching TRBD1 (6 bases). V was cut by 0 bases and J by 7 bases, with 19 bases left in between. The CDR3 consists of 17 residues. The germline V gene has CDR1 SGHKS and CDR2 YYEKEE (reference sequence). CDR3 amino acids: CASSLVGQGKGYGELFF. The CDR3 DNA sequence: TGTGCCAGCAGCTTGGTGGGGCAGGGGAAGGGTTACGGGGAGCTGTTTTTT.